What follows is one TCR beta chain and its context. The antigen is unknown. Libraries were prepared by immunoSEQ multiplex PCR; TCRdb keeps only in-frame clonotypes and omits some of them. The data contain 12,000 or so clones, over 90% of them singletons. These data originate in a study of graft-versus-host responses after intestinal transplantation. Notes on the study in general: Declines in HvG clones occurring early post-transplant were associated with peak circulating GvH clone levels.

Material: PBMCs, obtained approximately 110 days after intestinal transplant. The TCR comes from a human patient who received an intestinal transplant, so some T cells may come from the graft donor.

The CDR3 region has the DNA TGTGCCAGCAGTTTTCTGGCAGGGGGCCCTCTCCGCTACGAGCAGTACTTC. Encoded protein: CASSFLAGGPLRYEQYF. V is TRBV28 and J is TRBJ2-7; 8 bases line up with TRBD1. Looked up from germline, CDR1 is MDHEN and CDR2 is SYDVKM. V lost 3 bases and J lost 3; bases outside the gene matches: 13. The length of the CDR3 is 17 residues.